Listed below are T cell receptor beta chains from one sample, sequenced in a study of cytomegalovirus exposure and HLA in healthy donors. Using immunoSEQ multiplex PCR, the repertoire was profiled, and TCRdb retains in-frame clones only, with some absent. The sample holds around 120,000 clones, about four fifths seen once. Specimen: PBMCs. These receptors were obtained from a female donor in good health and CMV-seropositive. The CDR3 runs from the conserved cysteine through the conserved F or W. D genes are given only for firm matches. Some rows have no size entry. The others give once, few or many, or a class for an expanded clone.

CDR3aa | CDR3nt | j_gene | v_gene | abundance | d_gene
CASSQETGVKGSPLHF | TGTGCCAGCAGCCAAGAGACGGGGGTGAAGGGTTCACCCCTCCACTTT | TRBJ1-6 | TRBV5-4 | . | .
CASSLGGQGLGSSYNEQFF | TGTGCCAGCAGCTTAGGAGGACAGGGCCTTGGTAGCTCCTACAATGAGCAGTTCTTC | TRBJ2-1 | TRBV7-6 | . | TRBD1
CASSLDGTVQETQYF | TGCGCCAGCAGCTTGGATGGTACAGTACAAGAGACCCAGTACTTC | TRBJ2-5 | TRBV5-1 | . | .
CASSPVAGPPKETQYF | TGTGCCAGCAGCCCCGTAGCGGGTCCCCCAAAAGAGACCCAGTACTTC | TRBJ2-5 | TRBV7-6 | . | TRBD2
CASSYTGQKETQYF | TGTGCCAGCAGTTACACGGGACAGAAAGAGACCCAGTACTTC | TRBJ2-5 | TRBV6-6 | . | TRBD1
CASRGNGELFF | TGTGCCTCTCGGGGGAACGGGGAGCTGTTTTTT | TRBJ2-2 | TRBV2 | once | .
CASSSRQSNNEQFF | TGTGCCAGCAGTTCTAGGCAGTCAAACAATGAGCAGTTCTTC | TRBJ2-1 | TRBV27 | . | .
CASKRQAKEAFF | TGTGCCAGCAAACGACAGGCGAAGGAAGCTTTCTTT | TRBJ1-1 | TRBV28 | . | .
CASSYSSTGDLGGYTF | TGTGCCAGCAGTTACTCCTCGACAGGGGATTTGGGTGGCTACACCTTC | TRBJ1-2 | TRBV6-6 | . | TRBD1
CASSYSRQGECNTEAFF | TGTGCCAGCAGTTACTCGCGGCAGGGGGAATGTAACACTGAAGCTTTCTTT | TRBJ1-1 | TRBV6-7 | . | TRBD1
CAIQTGTALDEKLFF | TGTGCCATCCAGACAGGGACCGCATTGGATGAAAAACTGTTTTTT | TRBJ1-4 | TRBV28 | . | TRBD1
CASRRTGTDTQYF | TGTGCCAGCAGGAGGACGGGGACAGATACGCAGTATTTT | TRBJ2-3 | TRBV7-2 | few | .
CASRPQGTSTDTQYF | TGTGCCAGCAGACCACAGGGGACAAGCACAGATACGCAGTATTTT | TRBJ2-3 | TRBV6-5 | . | TRBD1
CASSSADRGHYGYTF | TGTGCCAGCAGCTCGGCCGACAGGGGCCACTATGGCTACACCTTC | TRBJ1-2 | TRBV7-2 | . | TRBD1
CASSSGLAGDTQYF | TGTGCCAGCAGTTCAGGACTAGCCGGAGATACGCAGTATTTT | TRBJ2-3 | TRBV6-5 | . | TRBD2
CASSLNGATNEKLFF | TGTGCCAGCTCACTTAACGGAGCAACTAATGAAAAACTGTTTTTT | TRBJ1-4 | TRBV18 | . | .
CASSTRTSGGYTQYF | TGTGCCAGTAGTACAAGGACTAGCGGGGGGTATACGCAGTATTTT | TRBJ2-3 | TRBV19 | . | TRBD2
CASSRGGIPYNSPLHF | TGTGCCAGCAGCCGAGGAGGAATCCCCTATAATTCACCCCTCCACTTT | TRBJ1-6 | TRBV6-6 | . | .
CASSQQGRGYTF | TGCGCCAGCAGCCAGCAGGGTCGCGGCTACACCTTC | TRBJ1-2 | TRBV4-3 | . | .
CAWSKVEGADTQYF | TGTGCCTGGAGTAAGGTGGAGGGCGCAGATACGCAGTATTTT | TRBJ2-3 | TRBV30 | once | .
CASSATSDTQYF | TGTGCCAGCAGTGCGACTTCAGATACGCAGTATTTT | TRBJ2-3 | TRBV2 | . | .
CAWSSWTGGGEKLFF | TGTGCCTGGAGTTCGTGGACAGGGGGAGGTGAAAAACTGTTTTTT | TRBJ1-4 | TRBV30 | . | TRBD1
CASGVLGADEQYF | TGTGCCAGTGGGGTGTTGGGGGCGGACGAGCAGTACTTC | TRBJ2-7 | TRBV19 | . | .
CASSDRGVSTDTQYF | TGTGCCAGCAGCGACCGGGGAGTATCCACAGATACGCAGTATTTT | TRBJ2-3 | TRBV5-4 | . | .
CALDRQGFGYTF | TGTGCCTTGGATAGGCAGGGCTTTGGCTACACCTTC | TRBJ1-2 | TRBV30 | once | .
CASALGRGGQKNEQFF | TGTGCCAGCGCCTTAGGGAGGGGGGGCCAGAAAAATGAGCAGTTCTTC | TRBJ2-1 | TRBV2 | . | .
CASSLDLSRAYGYTF | TGTGCCAGCAGCTTAGATCTATCTCGAGCATATGGCTACACCTTC | TRBJ1-2 | TRBV11-2 | . | .
CASSSLTRVGETQYF | TGTGCCAGCAGCTCCTTAACTAGAGTTGGAGAGACCCAGTACTTC | TRBJ2-5 | TRBV7-2 | . | .
CATSRGGQGPYEQYF | TGTGCCACCAGCAGAGGCGGACAGGGCCCCTACGAGCAGTACTTC | TRBJ2-7 | TRBV15 | . | TRBD1
CASSLATGAGDYGYTF | TGTGCCAGCAGCTTAGCGACAGGGGCTGGGGACTATGGCTACACCTTC | TRBJ1-2 | TRBV11-2 | . | TRBD1
CASSHSGQVTGELFF | TGTGCCAGCAGCCACTCGGGACAAGTCACCGGGGAGCTGTTTTTT | TRBJ2-2 | TRBV5-5 | . | .
CASSLSGQGDYGYTF | TGTGCCAGCAGCTTATCCGGACAGGGTGACTATGGCTACACCTTC | TRBJ1-2 | TRBV7-3 | . | TRBD1
CASSLLSGMGTDTQYF | TGTGCCAGCAGCCTTCTTAGCGGAATGGGCACAGATACGCAGTATTTT | TRBJ2-3 | TRBV7-9 | . | .
CASSVGASGGHTDTQYF | TGTGCCAGCAGCGTGGGGGCAAGCGGGGGACACACAGATACGCAGTATTTT | TRBJ2-3 | TRBV7-9 | . | TRBD2
CASSLADYTEAFF | TGTGCCAGCAGCTTGGCCGACTACACTGAAGCTTTCTTT | TRBJ1-1 | TRBV5-6 | . | .
CASSLTQRGQETQYF | TGTGCCAGCAGCTTGACCCAAAGGGGACAAGAGACCCAGTACTTC | TRBJ2-5 | TRBV5-6 | . | .
CAWDRDRVSSYNSPLHF | TGTGCCTGGGACAGGGACAGAGTGAGCTCCTATAATTCACCCCTCCACTTT | TRBJ1-6 | TRBV30 | few | TRBD1
CASSLPVSYEQYF | TGTGCCAGCAGCTTACCTGTCTCCTACGAGCAGTACTTC | TRBJ2-7 | TRBV7-8 | . | .
CASSPPNGGGDGYTF | TGTGCCAGCTCACCACCGAACGGGGGAGGGGATGGCTACACCTTC | TRBJ1-2 | TRBV18 | . | .
CASSISRTGGSSNQPQHF | TGTGCCAGTAGTATATCCCGGACAGGGGGAAGTAGCAATCAGCCCCAGCATTTT | TRBJ1-5 | TRBV19 | . | TRBD1
CASSQGGSGNQPQHF | TGTGCCAGCAGCCAGGGGGGAAGTGGCAATCAGCCCCAGCATTTT | TRBJ1-5 | TRBV28 | . | TRBD1
CASSVSGGRDTQYF | TGTGCCAGTAGTGTTAGCGGGGGGCGAGATACGCAGTATTTT | TRBJ2-3 | TRBV19 | . | TRBD2
CATSRGQGANYGYTF | TGTGCCACCAGCAGAGGACAGGGGGCGAACTATGGCTACACCTTC | TRBJ1-2 | TRBV15 | few | TRBD1
CASSLNRGETQYF | TGTGCCAGCAGCCTGAACAGGGGGGAGACCCAGTACTTC | TRBJ2-5 | TRBV7-2 | . | TRBD1
CASSVSGTKRVYEQYF | TGTGCCAGCAGTGTTTCCGGGACTAAGCGGGTCTACGAGCAGTACTTC | TRBJ2-7 | TRBV27 | . | TRBD2
CASSRAGGNYGYTF | TGTGCCAGCAGCCGGGCAGGGGGCAATTATGGCTACACCTTC | TRBJ1-2 | TRBV5-6 | . | TRBD1
CASGPTRRGTEAFF | TGTGCCAGCGGCCCTACACGCAGGGGCACTGAAGCTTTCTTT | TRBJ1-1 | TRBV6-6 | once | .
CASSEGGGWSYNSPLHF | TGTGCCAGTAGCGAGGGGGGGGGATGGTCGTATAATTCACCCCTCCACTTT | TRBJ1-6 | TRBV19 | . | .
CASRGEQGLPYNSPLHF | TGTGCCAGCAGGGGGGAACAGGGACTACCTTATAATTCACCCCTCCACTTT | TRBJ1-6 | TRBV2 | . | .
CASSPLGAYEQYF | TGTGCCAGCAGCCCTCTCGGGGCCTACGAGCAGTACTTC | TRBJ2-7 | TRBV9 | once | .
CASRLLAQANTEAFF | TGTGCCAGCAGACTCCTGGCACAGGCGAACACTGAAGCTTTCTTT | TRBJ1-1 | TRBV2 | . | .
CASSTLAGYNEQFF | TGTGCCAGTAGTACCCTAGCGGGGTACAATGAGCAGTTCTTC | TRBJ2-1 | TRBV19 | . | TRBD2
CATSRDSRYEQYF | TGTGCCACCAGCAGGGACAGTCGCTACGAGCAGTACTTC | TRBJ2-7 | TRBV15 | . | .
CASSLAYGRGDQPQHF | TGTGCCAGCAGCTTAGCGTACGGCAGGGGGGATCAGCCCCAGCATTTT | TRBJ1-5 | TRBV7-2 | . | TRBD1
CASSGAASNYGYTF | TGTGCCAGCAGTGGGGCGGCTTCTAACTATGGCTACACCTTC | TRBJ1-2 | TRBV28 | . | .